Listed below are T cell receptor beta chains from one sample, sequenced in a study of shared clonotypes between healthy human individuals. TCRdb keeps only in-frame clones here, not all; method: immunoSEQ multiplex PCR. In the table there are 2 million to 2.5 million clones, 80% to 95% of which are singletons. The sequenced material came from naive CD4+ T cells from PBMCs. These receptor sequences come from a man younger than 35 in good health. Some clones in this sample may be carry-over from other donors' samples. The CDR3 runs from the conserved cysteine through the conserved F or W. A D gene is named only where the DNA matches it firmly. For some rows the clone size is stated as once, few or many, or as a class when expanded; others skip it.

d_call	v_call	j_call	clone_size	cdr3_aa	cdr3_nt
TRBD1	TRBV9	TRBJ1-2	NA	CASGTGTGISGSGYTF	TGTGCCAGCGGTACCGGGACAGGGATCTCCGGATCGGGCTACACCTTC
NA	TRBV6-1	TRBJ2-7	NA	CASSEGRVSYEQYF	TGTGCCAGCAGTGAGGGCAGGGTCTCCTACGAGCAGTACTTC
TRBD1	TRBV18	TRBJ2-7	NA	CASSPTGTGGYEQYF	TGTGCCAGCTCACCAACCGGGACAGGGGGCTACGAGCAGTACTTC
NA	TRBV5-1	TRBJ1-2	NA	CATASQGENYGYTF	TGCGCCACCGCGTCACAGGGAGAGAACTATGGCTACACCTTC
NA	TRBV9	TRBJ2-1	NA	CASSAGGGYNEQFF	TGTGCCAGCAGCGCAGGGGGAGGGTACAATGAGCAGTTCTTC
NA	TRBV11-2	TRBJ2-3	once	CASSPRQGQRGEDTQYF	TGTGCCAGCAGCCCTAGGCAAGGCCAGAGAGGTGAGGATACGCAGTATTTT
TRBD2	TRBV11-3	TRBJ2-1	NA	CASSPRSSGTVYNEQFF	TGTGCCAGCAGCCCAAGGTCTAGCGGGACCGTTTACAATGAGCAGTTCTTC
NA	TRBV29-1	TRBJ2-3	NA	CSVNTDTQYF	TGCAGCGTCAACACAGATACGCAGTATTTT
TRBD2	TRBV6-1	TRBJ2-2	NA	CASSGGTSAGELFF	TGTGCCAGCAGTGGCGGGACTAGCGCCGGGGAGCTGTTTTTT
NA	TRBV7-8	TRBJ2-5	NA	CASSRSAAGETQYF	TGTGCCAGCAGCCGGTCTGCGGCAGGGGAGACCCAGTACTTC
TRBD1	TRBV6-1	TRBJ1-5	NA	CASSDEKMRGGGNQPQHF	TGTGCCAGCAGTGACGAAAAAATGAGAGGGGGCGGCAATCAGCCCCAGCATTTT
TRBD2	TRBV28	TRBJ2-3	NA	CAAGGRAADTQYF	TGTGCCGCTGGGGGGAGGGCCGCAGATACGCAGTATTTT
NA	TRBV5-1	TRBJ1-4	once	CASSDPRDLTNEKLFF	TGCGCCAGCAGCGATCCCAGGGATCTCACTAATGAAAAACTGTTTTTT
NA	TRBV28	TRBJ1-4	NA	CASSFKFSLFSSLTNEKLFF	TGTGCCAGCAGTTTTAAATTTTCGTTGTTTTCTTCCCTAACTAATGAAAAACTGTTTTTT
TRBD1	TRBV15	TRBJ1-4	NA	CATSRDARTGVNEKLFF	TGTGCCACCAGCAGAGATGCCCGGACAGGAGTTAATGAAAAACTGTTTTTT
NA	TRBV7-2	TRBJ1-4	NA	CASSLDGGSEKLFF	TGTGCCAGCAGCTTAGACGGAGGGAGTGAAAAACTGTTTTTT
TRBD2	TRBV6-1	TRBJ2-3	NA	CASSELTSGTSDTQYF	TGTGCCAGCAGTGAATTAACTAGCGGGACTTCAGATACGCAGTATTTT
NA	TRBV7-2	TRBJ1-5	NA	CASSPDRSYQPQHF	TGTGCCAGCAGCCCAGACAGGTCTTATCAGCCCCAGCATTTT
TRBD2	TRBV7-2	TRBJ2-1	NA	CASSWGLAGGEEQFF	TGTGCCAGCAGCTGGGGACTAGCGGGAGGGGAAGAGCAGTTCTTC
NA	TRBV4-3	TRBJ2-7	NA	CASSQDLQRALYEQYF	TGCGCCAGCAGCCAAGATCTACAGCGGGCACTCTACGAGCAGTACTTC
TRBD1	TRBV6-6	TRBJ1-1	NA	CASKEGTAEAFF	TGTGCCAGCAAAGAGGGGACAGCTGAAGCTTTCTTT
NA	TRBV6-1	TRBJ1-5	NA	CASSARTDRSHQPQHF	TGTGCCAGCAGTGCTCGAACGGACAGATCCCATCAGCCCCAGCATTTT
NA	TRBV28	TRBJ2-5	once	CASSYPRGALRETQYF	TGTGCCAGCAGTTATCCCCGGGGGGCGCTGAGGGAGACCCAGTACTTC
TRBD1	TRBV7-3	TRBJ2-1	NA	CASSPQGAYNEQFF	TGTGCCAGCAGCCCGCAGGGGGCCTACAATGAGCAGTTCTTC
NA	TRBV6-5	TRBJ1-2	NA	CASSYLRDKSYGYTF	TGTGCCAGCAGTTACCTCCGGGACAAGAGTTATGGCTACACCTTC
NA	TRBV11-3	TRBJ2-2	NA	CASSSGGITGELFF	TGTGCCAGCTCCTCAGGAGGAATCACCGGGGAGCTGTTTTTT
TRBD2	TRBV27	TRBJ2-5	once	CASSFTGGTQYF	TGTGCCAGCAGTTTCACGGGGGGGACCCAGTACTTC
TRBD1	TRBV5-1	TRBJ1-1	few	CATATGKGTEAFF	TGCGCCACCGCGACAGGGAAAGGCACTGAAGCTTTCTTT
TRBD1	TRBV4-2	TRBJ1-1	few	CASSQPGGDTEAFF	TGTGCCAGCAGCCAACCAGGGGGTGACACTGAAGCTTTCTTT
TRBD1	TRBV28	TRBJ1-5	NA	CASSGGTGGSNQPQHF	TGTGCCAGCAGTGGAGGGACAGGGGGGAGCAATCAGCCCCAGCATTTT
NA	TRBV5-1	TRBJ1-3	few	CASSLGGDSGNTIYF	TGCGCCAGCAGCTTGGGAGGGGACTCTGGAAACACCATATATTTT
NA	TRBV5-1	TRBJ1-3	NA	CASSPRVGGNTIYF	TGCGCCAGCAGTCCAAGGGTCGGGGGAAACACCATATATTTT
TRBD2	TRBV7-9	TRBJ2-3	NA	CASSSLAGVTDTQYF	TGTGCCAGCAGCTCCCTAGCGGGAGTGACAGATACGCAGTATTTT
NA	TRBV7-3	TRBJ1-1	NA	CASSPGRGNTEAFF	TGTGCCAGCAGTCCCGGACGGGGGAACACTGAAGCTTTCTTT
NA	TRBV2	TRBJ2-3	once	CASKSVGDTQYF	TGTGCCAGCAAGTCTGTCGGAGATACGCAGTATTTT
NA	TRBV18	TRBJ1-2	NA	CASSSLGGAPGGYTF	TGTGCCAGCTCATCTCTGGGGGGCGCCCCCGGTGGCTACACCTTC
NA	TRBV4-3	TRBJ1-1	NA	CASSQVSSMNTEAFF	TGCGCCAGCAGCCAAGTCTCAAGCATGAACACTGAAGCTTTCTTT
TRBD1	TRBV30	TRBJ2-3	NA	CAWSEGALSSADTQYF	TGTGCCTGGAGTGAGGGGGCGCTGTCAAGTGCAGATACGCAGTATTTT
NA	TRBV6-6	TRBJ2-4	NA	CASRGTSPGIQYF	TGTGCCAGCAGGGGCACTAGCCCCGGCATTCAGTACTTC
NA	TRBV28	TRBJ2-5	NA	CASRSGAGETQYF	TGTGCCAGCCGATCCGGGGCGGGAGAGACCCAGTACTTC
TRBD1	TRBV28	TRBJ2-7	NA	CASSLPQGAREQYF	TGTGCCAGCAGTCTTCCACAGGGGGCAAGGGAGCAGTACTTC
NA	TRBV13	TRBJ1-1	NA	CASSPDSPYDTEAFF	TGTGCCAGCAGCCCCGACAGCCCTTATGACACTGAAGCTTTCTTT
NA	TRBV11-2	TRBJ2-7	NA	CASSLAGVLSYEQYF	TGTGCCAGCAGCTTAGCAGGGGTGCTTTCCTACGAGCAGTACTTC
TRBD1	TRBV5-6	TRBJ2-1	NA	CASTGQGRGEQFF	TGTGCCAGCACTGGACAGGGGAGGGGTGAGCAGTTCTTC
NA	TRBV18	TRBJ1-5	NA	CASSPEQAQPQHF	TGTGCCAGCTCACCGGAGCAGGCTCAGCCCCAGCATTTT
TRBD2	TRBV19	TRBJ2-1	once	CASSWGLALYEQFF	TGTGCCAGTAGTTGGGGACTAGCCTTATATGAGCAGTTCTTC
NA	TRBV7-3	TRBJ2-1	NA	CASRVEPYNEQFF	TGTGCCAGCAGGGTTGAACCGTACAATGAGCAGTTCTTC
TRBD1	TRBV5-1	TRBJ2-1	NA	CASSRTLDRVYNEQFF	TGCGCCAGCAGCCGAACGCTGGACAGGGTTTACAATGAGCAGTTCTTC
TRBD1	TRBV20-1	TRBJ1-1	once	CSASDRGLAFF	TGCAGTGCTTCCGACAGGGGGCTGGCTTTCTTT
NA	TRBV4-3	TRBJ2-3	NA	CASSPRGAADTQYF	TGCGCCAGCAGCCCTCGGGGGGCCGCAGATACGCAGTATTTT
NA	TRBV6-6	TRBJ1-1	once	CASSYSQPGPNTEAFF	TGTGCCAGCAGTTACAGTCAGCCAGGCCCGAACACTGAAGCTTTCTTT
NA	TRBV28	TRBJ2-7	once	CASSTPLRRNYEQYF	TGTGCCAGCAGCACGCCCCTAAGGCGAAACTACGAGCAGTACTTC
NA	TRBV29-1	TRBJ2-6	NA	CSVEVSSGANVLTF	TGCAGCGTTGAAGTATCCTCTGGGGCCAACGTCCTGACTTTC
NA	TRBV5-4	TRBJ1-1	NA	CASTPRGGMNTEAFF	TGTGCCAGCACCCCTCGCGGGGGAATGAACACTGAAGCTTTCTTT
TRBD2	TRBV11-2	TRBJ2-2	once	CASSPSGTIAGELFF	TGTGCCAGCAGCCCAAGCGGGACTATCGCCGGGGAGCTGTTTTTT
NA	TRBV11-2	TRBJ1-1	NA	CASSVDSHTEAFF	TGTGCCAGCAGCGTGGACAGCCACACTGAAGCTTTCTTT
NA	TRBV9	TRBJ1-4	NA	CASSVGARGRNEKLFF	TGTGCCAGCAGCGTAGGCGCCAGGGGTCGTAATGAAAAACTGTTTTTT
NA	TRBV6-1	TRBJ1-2	NA	CASSVGSGYTF	TGTGCCAGCAGTGTAGGGTCTGGCTACACCTTC
TRBD2	TRBV5-4	TRBJ2-7	NA	CASSPGLAEQGEQYF	TGTGCCAGCAGCCCGGGACTAGCGGAGCAAGGGGAGCAGTACTTC
NA	TRBV4-2	TRBJ2-3	NA	CASSQEGFPGLQLEDTQYF	TGTGCCAGCAGCCAAGAGGGTTTCCCGGGACTCCAGTTGGAGGATACGCAGTATTTT